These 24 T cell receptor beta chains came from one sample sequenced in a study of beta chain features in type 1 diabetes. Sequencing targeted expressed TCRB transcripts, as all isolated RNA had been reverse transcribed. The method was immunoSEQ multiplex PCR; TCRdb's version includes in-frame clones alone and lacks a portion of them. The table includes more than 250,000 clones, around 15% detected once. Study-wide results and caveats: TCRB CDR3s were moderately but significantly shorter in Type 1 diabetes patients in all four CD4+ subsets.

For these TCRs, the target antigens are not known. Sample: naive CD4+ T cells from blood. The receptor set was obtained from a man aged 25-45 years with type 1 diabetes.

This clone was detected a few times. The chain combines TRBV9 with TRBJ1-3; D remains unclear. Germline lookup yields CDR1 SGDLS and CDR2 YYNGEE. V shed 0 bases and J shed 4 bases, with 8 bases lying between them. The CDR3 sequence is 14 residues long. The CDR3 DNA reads TGTGCCAGCAGCGTAGCTTCCGGGGGAAACACCATATATTTT. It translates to CASSVASGGNTIYF.

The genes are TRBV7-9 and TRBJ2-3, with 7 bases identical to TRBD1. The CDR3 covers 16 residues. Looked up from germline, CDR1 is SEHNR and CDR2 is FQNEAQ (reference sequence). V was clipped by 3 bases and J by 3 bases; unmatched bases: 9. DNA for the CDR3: TGTGCCAGCAGCTTGTACGGGACAGAGATAACAGATACGCAGTATTTT. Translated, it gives CASSLYGTEITDTQYF.

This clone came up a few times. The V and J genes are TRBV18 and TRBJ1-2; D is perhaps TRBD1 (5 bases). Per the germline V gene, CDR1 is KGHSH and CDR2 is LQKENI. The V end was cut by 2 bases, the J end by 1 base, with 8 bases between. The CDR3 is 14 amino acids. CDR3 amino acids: CASSPDSFNYGYTF. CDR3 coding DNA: TGTGCCAGCTCACCAGACAGTTTTAACTATGGCTACACCTTC.

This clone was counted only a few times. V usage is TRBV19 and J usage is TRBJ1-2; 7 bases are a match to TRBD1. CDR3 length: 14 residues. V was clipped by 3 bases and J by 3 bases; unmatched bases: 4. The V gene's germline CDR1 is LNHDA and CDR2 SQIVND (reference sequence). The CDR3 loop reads CASSIPGQDYGYTF. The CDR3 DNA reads TGTGCCAGTAGTATCCCCGGACAGGACTATGGCTACACCTTC.

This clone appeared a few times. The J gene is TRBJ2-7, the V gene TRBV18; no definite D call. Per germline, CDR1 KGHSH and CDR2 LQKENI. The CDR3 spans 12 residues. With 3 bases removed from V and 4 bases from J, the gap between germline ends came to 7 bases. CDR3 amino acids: CASSPVRYEQYF. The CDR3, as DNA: TGTGCCAGCTCACCGGTCAGGTACGAGCAGTACTTC.

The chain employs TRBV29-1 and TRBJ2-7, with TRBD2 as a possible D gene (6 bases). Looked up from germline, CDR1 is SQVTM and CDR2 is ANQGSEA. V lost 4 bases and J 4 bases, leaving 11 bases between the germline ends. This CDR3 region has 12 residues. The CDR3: CSVVGAGYEQYF. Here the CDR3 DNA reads TGCAGCGTTGTCGGGGCGGGATACGAGCAGTACTTC.

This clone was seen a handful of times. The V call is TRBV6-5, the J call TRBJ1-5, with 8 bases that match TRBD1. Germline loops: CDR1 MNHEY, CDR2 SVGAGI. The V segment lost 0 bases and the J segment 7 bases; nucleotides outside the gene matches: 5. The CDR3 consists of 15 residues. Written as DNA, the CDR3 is TGTGCCAGCAGTTACTCGGGGACAGGCGGACAGCCCCAGCATTTT. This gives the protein CASSYSGTGGQPQHF.

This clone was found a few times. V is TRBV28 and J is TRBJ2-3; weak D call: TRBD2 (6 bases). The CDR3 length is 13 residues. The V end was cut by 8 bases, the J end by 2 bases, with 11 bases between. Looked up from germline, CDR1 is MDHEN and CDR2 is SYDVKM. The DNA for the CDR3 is TGTGCCAGCGAGGCGGGAACCACAGATACGCAGTATTTT. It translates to CASEAGTTDTQYF.

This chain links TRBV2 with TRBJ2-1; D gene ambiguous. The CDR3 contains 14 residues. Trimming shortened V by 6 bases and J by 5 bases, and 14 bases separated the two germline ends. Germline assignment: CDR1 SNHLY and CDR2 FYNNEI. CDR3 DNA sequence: TGTGCCAGCAGAATTGGGCCTTTTGACAATGAGCAGTTCTTC. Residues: CASRIGPFDNEQFF.

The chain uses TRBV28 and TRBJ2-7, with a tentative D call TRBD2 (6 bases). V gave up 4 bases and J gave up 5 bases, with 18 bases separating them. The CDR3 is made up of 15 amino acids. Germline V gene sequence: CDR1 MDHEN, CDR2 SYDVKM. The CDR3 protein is CASSSRAGGTDEQYF. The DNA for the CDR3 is TGTGCCAGCAGTTCCAGGGCGGGCGGGACCGACGAGCAGTACTTC.

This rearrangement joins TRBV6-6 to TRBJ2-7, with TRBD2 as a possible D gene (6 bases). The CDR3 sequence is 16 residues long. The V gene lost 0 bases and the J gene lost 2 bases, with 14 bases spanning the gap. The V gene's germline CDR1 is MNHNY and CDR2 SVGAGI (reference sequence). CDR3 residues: CASSYSGREVTYEQYF. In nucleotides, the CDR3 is TGTGCCAGCAGTTACTCGGGGCGGGAAGTTACCTACGAGCAGTACTTC.

The chain's CDR3 is CAWRSGNGQRNTYEQYF. CDR3 DNA: TGTGCCTGGAGGAGTGGCAATGGACAGCGAAATACCTACGAGCAGTACTTC. The chain carries TRBV30 and TRBJ2-7, with a tentative D call TRBD1 (6 bases). With 3 bases removed from V and 2 bases from J, the gap between germline ends came to 23 bases. This CDR3 is 17 amino acids long. Germline V gene lookup returns CDR1 GTSNPN and CDR2 SVGIG (reference sequence).

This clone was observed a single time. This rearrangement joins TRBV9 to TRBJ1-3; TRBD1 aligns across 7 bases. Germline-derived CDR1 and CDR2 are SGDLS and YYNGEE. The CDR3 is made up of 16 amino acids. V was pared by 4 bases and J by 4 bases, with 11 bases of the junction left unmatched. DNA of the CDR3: TGTGCCAGCAGCCCTCGACAGGGAACAGAAGGAAACACCATATATTTT. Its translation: CASSPRQGTEGNTIYF.

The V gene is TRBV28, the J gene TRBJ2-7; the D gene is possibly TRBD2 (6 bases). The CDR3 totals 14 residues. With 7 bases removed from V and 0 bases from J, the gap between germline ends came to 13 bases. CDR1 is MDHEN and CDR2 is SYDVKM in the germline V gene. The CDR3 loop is CASTNDGSSYEQYF. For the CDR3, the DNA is TGTGCCAGCACCAATGACGGGAGCTCCTACGAGCAGTACTTC.

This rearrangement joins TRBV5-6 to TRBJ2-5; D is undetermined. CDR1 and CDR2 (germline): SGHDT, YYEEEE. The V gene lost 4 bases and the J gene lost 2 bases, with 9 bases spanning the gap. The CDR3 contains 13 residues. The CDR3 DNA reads TGTGCCAGCAGCCGAGATAGACAAGAGACCCAGTACTTC. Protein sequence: CASSRDRQETQYF.

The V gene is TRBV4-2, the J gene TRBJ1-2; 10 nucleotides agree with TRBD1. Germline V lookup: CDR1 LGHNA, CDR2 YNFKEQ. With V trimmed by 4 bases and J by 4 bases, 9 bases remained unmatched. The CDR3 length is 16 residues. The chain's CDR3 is CASSPSGQGLGYGYTF. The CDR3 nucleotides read TGTGCCAGCAGCCCCTCGGGACAGGGGTTAGGCTATGGCTACACCTTC.

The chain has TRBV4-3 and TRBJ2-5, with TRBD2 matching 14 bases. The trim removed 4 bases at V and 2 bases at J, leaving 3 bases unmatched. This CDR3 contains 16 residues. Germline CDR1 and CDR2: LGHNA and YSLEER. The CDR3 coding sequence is TGCGCCAGCAGCCGAAGACTAGCGGGAGGGCAAGAGACCCAGTACTTC. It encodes CASSRRLAGGQETQYF.

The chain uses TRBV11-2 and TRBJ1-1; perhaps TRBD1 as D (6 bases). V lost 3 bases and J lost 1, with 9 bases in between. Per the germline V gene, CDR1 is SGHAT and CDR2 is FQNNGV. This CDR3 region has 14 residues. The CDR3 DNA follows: TGTGCCAGCAGCTTGATACAGGGGAACACTGAAGCTTTCTTT. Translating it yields CASSLIQGNTEAFF. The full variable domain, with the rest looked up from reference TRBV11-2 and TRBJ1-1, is EAGVAQSPRYKIIEKRQSVAFWCNPISGHATLYWYQQILGQGPKLLIQFQNNGVVDDSQLPKDRFSAERLKGVDSTLKIQPAKLEDSAVYLCASSLIQGNTEAFFGQGTRLTVV.

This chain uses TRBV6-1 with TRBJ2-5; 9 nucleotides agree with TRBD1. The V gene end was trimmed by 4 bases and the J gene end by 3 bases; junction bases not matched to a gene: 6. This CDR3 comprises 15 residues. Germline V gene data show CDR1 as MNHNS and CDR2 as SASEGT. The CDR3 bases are TGTGCCAGCAGTGGCCCCGGGACAGGGAAAGAGACCCAGTACTTC. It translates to CASSGPGTGKETQYF.

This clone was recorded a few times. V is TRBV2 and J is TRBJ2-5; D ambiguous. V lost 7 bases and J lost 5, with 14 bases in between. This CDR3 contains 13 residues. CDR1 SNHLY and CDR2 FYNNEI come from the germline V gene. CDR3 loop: CASNPSPHETQYF. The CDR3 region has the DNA TGTGCCAGCAACCCGTCACCACATGAGACCCAGTACTTC.

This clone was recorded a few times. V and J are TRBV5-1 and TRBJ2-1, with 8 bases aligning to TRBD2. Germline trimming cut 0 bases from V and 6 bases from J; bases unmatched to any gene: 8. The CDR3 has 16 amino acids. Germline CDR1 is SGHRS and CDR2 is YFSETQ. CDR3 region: CASSLAPAGAANEQFF. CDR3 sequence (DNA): TGCGCCAGCAGCTTGGCCCCAGCGGGAGCGGCCAATGAGCAGTTCTTC.

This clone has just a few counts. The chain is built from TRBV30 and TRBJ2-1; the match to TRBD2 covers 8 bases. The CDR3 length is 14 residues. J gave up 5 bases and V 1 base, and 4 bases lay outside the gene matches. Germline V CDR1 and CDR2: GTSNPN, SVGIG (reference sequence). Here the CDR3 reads CAWSEGLVHNEQFF. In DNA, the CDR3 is TGTGCCTGGAGTGAGGGACTAGTCCACAATGAGCAGTTCTTC.

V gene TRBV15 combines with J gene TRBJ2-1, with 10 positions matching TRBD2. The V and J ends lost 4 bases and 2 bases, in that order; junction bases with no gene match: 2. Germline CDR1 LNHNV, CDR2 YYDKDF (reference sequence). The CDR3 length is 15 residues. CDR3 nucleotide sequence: TGTGCCACCAGCAAAGCGGGAGGGCCCTACAATGAGCAGTTCTTC. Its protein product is CATSKAGGPYNEQFF.

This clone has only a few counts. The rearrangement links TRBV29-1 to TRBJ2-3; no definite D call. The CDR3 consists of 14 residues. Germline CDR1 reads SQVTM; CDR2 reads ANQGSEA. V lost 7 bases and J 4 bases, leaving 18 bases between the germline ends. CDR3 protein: CSAEVFQAPDTQYF. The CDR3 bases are TGCAGCGCCGAAGTTTTTCAGGCACCAGATACGCAGTATTTT.